The sequence of this T cell receptor beta chain was determined in a study of cytomegalovirus exposure and HLA in healthy donors. PCR used 60 Vbeta primers and 13 Jbeta primers. The repertoire was sequenced with immunoSEQ multiplex PCR; TCRdb's copy has only in-frame clones and lacks some. The sample holds 75,000 to 100,000 clones; 70% to 80% are singletons and the top ten take 11%. This clone appeared a few times. The CDR3 contains 17 residues. V gave up 4 bases and J gave up 0 bases, with 19 bases separating them. The V gene's germline CDR1 is MDHEN and CDR2 SYDVKM. The origin of this receptor is a man aged 18 to 29 in good health and CMV-seropositive. The V gene is TRBV28, the J gene TRBJ2-7; D is unresolved. The sequenced sample consisted of PBMCs. The CDR3 reads CASSSKPLIGSSYEQYF. CDR3 DNA: TGTGCCAGCAGTTCAAAACCCCTAATCGGTAGCTCCTACGAGCAGTACTTC.